A selection of T cell receptor beta chains follows, all from one sample in a study of vaccination and CD4 T cells after COVID-19. These receptors have no known antigen. Via MiXCR, TCRdb re-called the PCR reads, giving one row per CDR3 protein. The sample has about 12,000 distinct CDR3 sequences, around 64% seen once; the top ten hold roughly 7.1%. The sample in question was CD4+ T cells from blood, cultured in vitro, obtained before SARS-CoV-2 vaccination. These receptors all come from a human donor who had recovered from COVID-19. Each CDR3 is given with its conserved first and last residue. A D gene is named only where the DNA matches it firmly. Not every row has a clone size; where given, it reads once, few, many or a size class.

cdr3_nt,cdr3_aa,j_call,clone_size,d_call,v_call
TGTGCCAGCAGCTGGCTACAGGGGGTCAACACAGATACGCAGTATTTT,CASSWLQGVNTDTQYF,TRBJ2-3,.,TRBD1,TRBV7-8
TGTGCCAGCAGCCGCGAGGCGGATGGGGGTGGCTACACCTTC,CASSREADGGGYTF,TRBJ1-2,few,.,TRBV6-1
TGTGCCAGCAGGTCTCCAGGGGGAACTGAAGCTTTCTTT,CASRSPGGTEAFF,TRBJ1-1,.,TRBD1,TRBV28
TGTGCCAGCAGCTTACTGGTAGGGGAGAATGAAAAACTGTTTTTT,CASSLLVGENEKLFF,TRBJ1-4,.,.,TRBV7-2
TGTGCCAGCAGGAGGACAGGACGAGATGGCTACACCTTC,CASRRTGRDGYTF,TRBJ1-2,.,TRBD1,TRBV6-1
TGTGCCACCAGCAGAGTGGCAGGCGACAGGTACTTC,CATSRVAGDRYF,TRBJ2-4,once,.,TRBV15
TGTGCCATCAGAGGAGGGACTTTCTCCTACAATGAGCAGTTCTTC,CAIRGGTFSYNEQFF,TRBJ2-1,.,.,TRBV10-3
TGCAGTGCTAGAGATGGGAGAGTGAGCAATCAGCCCCAGCATTTT,CSARDGRVSNQPQHF,TRBJ1-5,few,.,TRBV20-1
TGTGCCAGCAGCAAAGAGGGCGTCAGGCCGGGTGGCAATCAGCCCCAGCATTTT,CASSKEGVRPGGNQPQHF,TRBJ1-5,.,.,TRBV21-1
TGTGCCAGCAGAGCCTCGGGGACAGGGGCGAATGGCTACACCTTC,CASRASGTGANGYTF,TRBJ1-2,.,TRBD1,TRBV2
TGTGCCAGCACCTCGGGGGATTACTATGGCTACACCTTC,CASTSGDYYGYTF,TRBJ1-2,.,.,TRBV6-1
TGTGCCAGCAGTTACGCTGATAGCGGGAGCACAGATACGCAGTATTTT,CASSYADSGSTDTQYF,TRBJ2-3,.,TRBD2,TRBV6-2/TRBV6-3
TGTGCCAGCACCACGGGCGGGGCCGGGGAGCTGTTTTTT,CASTTGGAGELFF,TRBJ2-2,.,.,TRBV6-1
TGCAGTGCTAGGGTGGGCTATAATTCACCCCTCCACTTT,CSARVGYNSPLHF,TRBJ1-6,.,.,TRBV20-1
TGTGCCAGCAGCTTAGAACCTTACCCGGGGACAGATACGCAGTATTTT,CASSLEPYPGTDTQYF,TRBJ2-3,.,.,TRBV7-2
TGTGCCAGCAGTGGGCAGCCGAACACCGAAGCTTTCTTT,CASSGQPNTEAFF,TRBJ1-1,once,.,TRBV6-1
TGCAGTGCTAGAGATCCCTCCGGACGGAGCCTCCACACAGATACGCAGTATTTT,CSARDPSGRSLHTDTQYF,TRBJ2-3,.,.,TRBV20-1
TGTGCCAGTAGTATCGAGTCGAATCAGCCCCAGCATTTT,CASSIESNQPQHF,TRBJ1-5,.,.,TRBV19
TGCAGTGCTAGAGCCACAGGGGGAGGAAGCAATCAGCCCCAGCATTTT,CSARATGGGSNQPQHF,TRBJ1-5,.,TRBD1,TRBV20-1
TGTGCCAGCAGCCCAAAGGGACAGGGGTTCACCGGGGAGCTGTTTTTT,CASSPKGQGFTGELFF,TRBJ2-2,.,TRBD1,TRBV7-8
TGTGCCAGCAGCTTTCCCAGGGTCCCCGTGGTCTTC,CASSFPRVPVVF,TRBJ2-4,.,.,TRBV7-2
TGTGCCAGCAGAGGGTCCGAACGCCCGGAAGAGACCCAGTACTTC,CASRGSERPEETQYF,TRBJ2-5,few,.,TRBV12-3/TRBV12-4
TGTGCCACCAGTGATGACGCCGGGGCAGCTGAGCAGTACTTC,CATSDDAGAAEQYF,TRBJ2-7,few,.,TRBV24-1
TGTGCCAGCAGTTACACATCGGGCTCTGGGGCCAACGTCCTGACTTTC,CASSYTSGSGANVLTF,TRBJ2-6,.,.,TRBV6-2/TRBV6-3
TGTGCCAGCAGTTACAGCTCTGGGGCCAACGTCCTGACTTTC,CASSYSSGANVLTF,TRBJ2-6,.,.,TRBV6-2/TRBV6-3
TGTGCCAGCAGTTCCCTCCGGACAGGGACATCCAATCAGCCCCAGCATTTT,CASSSLRTGTSNQPQHF,TRBJ1-5,.,TRBD1,TRBV28
TGTGCCAGTAAGGGGCTAGTTGGGGAAACCGGGGAGCTGTTTTTT,CASKGLVGETGELFF,TRBJ2-2,.,.,TRBV19
TGCGCCAGCAGCTTGGAGGGCTCAGATACGCAGTATTTT,CASSLEGSDTQYF,TRBJ2-3,.,.,TRBV5-1
TGCGCCAGCAGTGAAAGCCGCTCTAGCACAGATACGCAGTATTTT,CASSESRSSTDTQYF,TRBJ2-3,once,.,TRBV10-1
TGTGCCAGTAGCACACCGCGGGACAGAGCTAATGAAAAACTGTTTTTT,CASSTPRDRANEKLFF,TRBJ1-4,.,TRBD1,TRBV19
TGCAGTGCTAGAGACTCCCGCCATGCGGACAATGAGCAGTTCTTC,CSARDSRHADNEQFF,TRBJ2-1,.,.,TRBV20-1
TGTGCCAGCAGTTACTCCGGGGCGAACTATGGCTACACCTTC,CASSYSGANYGYTF,TRBJ1-2,few,.,TRBV6-5
TGTGCCAGCAGCTTAAGTAGAGACTACGAGCAGTACTTC,CASSLSRDYEQYF,TRBJ2-7,.,.,TRBV11-1
TGTGCCAGCAGTTATAGCGGCCACTCCTACGAGCAGTACTTC,CASSYSGHSYEQYF,TRBJ2-7,.,.,TRBV6-2/TRBV6-3
TGTGCCAGCAGTGAGACTTATAAAGAGACCCAGTACTTC,CASSETYKETQYF,TRBJ2-5,large,.,TRBV2
TGTGCCAGTAGTATACGGCTCGGAATGGTCACCGGGGAGCTGTTTTTT,CASSIRLGMVTGELFF,TRBJ2-2,.,.,TRBV19
TGCAGTGCTACCGGGACCACAACAGATACGCAGTATTTT,CSATGTTTDTQYF,TRBJ2-3,.,.,TRBV20-1
TGTGCCAGCAGCTTTTACAGGGGGCGTGACGGGGAGCTGTTTTTT,CASSFYRGRDGELFF,TRBJ2-2,once,TRBD1,TRBV7-2
TGTGCCAGCAACATATTCGGAGGGCTAGCGGGAGGGCCTTTGTCGGGTGAGCAGTTCTTC,CASNIFGGLAGGPLSGEQFF,TRBJ2-1,.,TRBD2,TRBV6-2/TRBV6-3
TGTGCCAGCATTGGGACTAGCGGGGGCACAGATACGCAGTATTTT,CASIGTSGGTDTQYF,TRBJ2-3,once,TRBD2,TRBV6-1
TGTGCCAGCAGCCGGGACGGATTACAGCCCCAGCATTTT,CASSRDGLQPQHF,TRBJ1-5,few,.,TRBV6-4
TGCGCCAGCAGCCAAGAGGGGGGACTTTTCCAAGAGACCCAGTACTTC,CASSQEGGLFQETQYF,TRBJ2-5,once,.,TRBV4-1
TGTGCCAGCAGTTACGGGACTAGCGGGAGAAATGAGCAGTTCTTC,CASSYGTSGRNEQFF,TRBJ2-1,.,TRBD2,TRBV6-4
TGTGCCAGCAGCTTGGCCCGGCAGGGGGTGGAGCTCGGCTACACCTTC,CASSLARQGVELGYTF,TRBJ1-2,once,TRBD1,TRBV5-4
TGTGCCAGCAGCCAACCCCGACTAGCGGGTGACACCGGGGAGCTGTTTTTT,CASSQPRLAGDTGELFF,TRBJ2-2,once,TRBD2,TRBV4-2
TGTGCCAGCTCACCAATGGACAAGGATCAGCCCCAGCATTTT,CASSPMDKDQPQHF,TRBJ1-5,.,.,TRBV18
TGCAGCGTTGAAGAGGTCTCTCGGGGCGAGCAGTACTTC,CSVEEVSRGEQYF,TRBJ2-7,.,.,TRBV29-1
TGTGCCAGCAGTGACTACGAACAGGGTCGCAATCAGCCCCAGCATTTT,CASSDYEQGRNQPQHF,TRBJ1-5,.,.,TRBV6-4
TGTGCCATCAGTCTCGCACCGGGACAGGGGACGGTACTACGGCAAGCTAACTATGGCTACACCTTC,CAISLAPGQGTVLRQANYGYTF,TRBJ1-2,.,TRBD1,TRBV10-3
TGTGCCAGCACCAGGACACCGAACACCGGGGAGCTGTTTTTT,CASTRTPNTGELFF,TRBJ2-2,once,.,TRBV28
TGTGCCAGCAGTGACGGACATAGCAATCAGCCCCAGCATTTT,CASSDGHSNQPQHF,TRBJ1-5,.,.,TRBV6-1
TGTGCCAGCAGCACCGGCGCGGGACTAGCGGAGATAGAGACCCAGTACTTC,CASSTGAGLAEIETQYF,TRBJ2-5,.,TRBD2,TRBV7-2
TGTGCCAGCGGACTAGCGACTAGCACAGATACGCAGTATTTT,CASGLATSTDTQYF,TRBJ2-3,.,TRBD2,TRBV2
TGTGCCAGCAGCTTTATGGGTGACGATCAGCCCCAGCATTTT,CASSFMGDDQPQHF,TRBJ1-5,.,.,TRBV11-3
TGCAGTGCTAGGAGGGACGGTAATATGAACACTGAAGCTTTCTTT,CSARRDGNMNTEAFF,TRBJ1-1,once,.,TRBV20-1
TGTGCCAGTAGTTGGGCGGGGGCCTCCGGGGAGCTGTTTTTT,CASSWAGASGELFF,TRBJ2-2,.,.,TRBV19
TGCGCCAGCAGTTTCGTAGCGGGAGGGCTCTACAATGAGCAGTTCTTC,CASSFVAGGLYNEQFF,TRBJ2-1,.,TRBD2,TRBV5-1
TGTGCCAGTACCCAAAAGGGGTTCAATCAGCCCCAGCATTTT,CASTQKGFNQPQHF,TRBJ1-5,.,.,TRBV19